This is a list of T cell receptor beta chains from one sample in a study of blood T cell repertoires in COVID-19. This table comes from immunoSEQ multiplex PCR, and its TCRdb copy is limited to in-frame clones, with some not included. This table holds approximately 93,000 clones, roughly 78% found once. Sequences were obtained from peripheral blood. Receptor source: a woman of 80 years or more with acute or convalescent COVID-19. CDR3s include the opening cysteine and the closing phenylalanine or tryptophan. D genes are given only for firm matches. Where a row states a size, it is once, few, many or the class of an expanded clone; other rows omit it.

clone size	D gene	V gene	J gene	CDR3 DNA	CDR3 protein
-	-	TRBV6-2/TRBV6-3	TRBJ1-2	TGTGCCAGCAGTTACGGATTCGACAATGGCTACACCTTC	CASSYGFDNGYTF
few	-	TRBV7-2	TRBJ1-5	TGTGCCAGCAGCCCCCATCAGCGGGGTTATCAGCCCCAGCATTTT	CASSPHQRGYQPQHF
few	TRBD1	TRBV6-5	TRBJ2-2	TGTGCCAGCAGTCGACAGGGCAGAGGCACCGGGGAGCTGTTTTTT	CASSRQGRGTGELFF
-	TRBD1	TRBV3-1/TRBV3-2	TRBJ1-2	TGTGCCAGCAGCCAAGATTCGGGGACAGGAACTAACTATGGCTACACCTTC	CASSQDSGTGTNYGYTF
-	-	TRBV6-5	TRBJ1-1	TGTGCCAGCAGTTTCCCCGGTACCACTGAAGCTTTCTTT	CASSFPGTTEAFF
-	TRBD2	TRBV9	TRBJ2-5	TGTGCCAGCAGCCCAGGACTAGCGGGGGGCTTTTTGGAGACCCAGTACTTC	CASSPGLAGGFLETQYF
-	-	TRBV6-2/TRBV6-3	TRBJ2-5	TGTGCCAGCAGTTACTCGAGTGGGCCGGCAGAGACCCAGTACTTC	CASSYSSGPAETQYF
-	-	TRBV12-3/TRBV12-4	TRBJ2-5	TGTGCCAGCAGTTTCGTCCGGGCGGGAACCCAGTACTTC	CASSFVRAGTQYF
few	-	TRBV28	TRBJ1-5	TGTGCCAGCTGGGCGGGGGTTTATAGCAATCAGCCCCAGCATTTT	CASWAGVYSNQPQHF
-	-	TRBV6-2/TRBV6-3	TRBJ1-1	TGTGCCAGCAGCTCGCAGGCTTGGGACACTGAAGCTTTCTTT	CASSSQAWDTEAFF
-	-	TRBV3-1/TRBV3-2	TRBJ1-5	TGTGCCAGCAGCCAACTTTCCAGCAATCAGCCCCAGCATTTT	CASSQLSSNQPQHF
-	TRBD1	TRBV6-5	TRBJ1-2	TGTGCCAGCAGGGCCTCGGGACAGGGGGCCGGCTACACCTTC	CASRASGQGAGYTF
-	-	TRBV2	TRBJ1-5	TGTGCCAGCAGTGTGGCCGGCAGGCGGGAGCCCCAGCATTTT	CASSVAGRREPQHF
-	TRBD1	TRBV10-3	TRBJ2-7	TGTGCCATCAGCACCCGGGGACAGGGAGGTTCCTACGAGCAGTACTTC	CAISTRGQGGSYEQYF
few	-	TRBV11-2	TRBJ2-5	TGTGCCAGCAGTCCTCTCCGGTTGGACCAAGAGACCCAGTACTTC	CASSPLRLDQETQYF
-	TRBD1	TRBV4-1	TRBJ1-1	TGCGCCAGCAGCCGAGACAGGGGTGGAACTGAAGCTTTCTTT	CASSRDRGGTEAFF
-	TRBD1	TRBV5-1	TRBJ2-2	TGCGCCAGCGGCAAACAGGGGGCGGACACCGGGGAGCTGTTTTTT	CASGKQGADTGELFF
-	TRBD2	TRBV7-9	TRBJ2-5	TGTGCCAGCAGCTTCCCAAACAGCGGGGGGCAAGAGACCCAGTACTTC	CASSFPNSGGQETQYF
-	TRBD1	TRBV9	TRBJ1-1	TGTGCCAGCAGCGTGACAGGGGTCAAGGACACTGAAGCTTTCTTT	CASSVTGVKDTEAFF
-	-	TRBV5-8	TRBJ1-1	TGTGCCAGCAGCTTGTTTGGTACGGGACACTTGAACACTGAAGCTTTCTTT	CASSLFGTGHLNTEAFF
-	-	TRBV4-1	TRBJ1-1	TGCGCCAGCAGCCTTGGAGGTGGACAGCGATTTATGAACACTGAAGCTTTCTTT	CASSLGGGQRFMNTEAFF
-	-	TRBV4-1	TRBJ1-1	TGCGCCAGCAAGCGACATGCGGGGAACACTGAAGCTTTCTTT	CASKRHAGNTEAFF
-	-	TRBV19	TRBJ1-4	TGTGCCAGTAGTATAATAGATCCGGGAGAGGAAAAACTGTTTTTT	CASSIIDPGEEKLFF
-	-	TRBV12-3/TRBV12-4	TRBJ2-5	TGTGCCAGCAGCCTTCTCTCGGAGACCCAGTACTTC	CASSLLSETQYF
-	-	TRBV5-1	TRBJ2-5	TGCGCCAGCAGTACGTTTTACGGGGAGACCCAGTACTTC	CASSTFYGETQYF
-	-	TRBV7-2	TRBJ1-4	TGTGCCAGCAGCGCCCCGGGGGATGGACTGTTTTTT	CASSAPGDGLFF
few	-	TRBV20-1	TRBJ1-2	TGCAGCACAAGGGGGGGCTATGGCTACACCTTC	CSTRGGYGYTF
-	TRBD1	TRBV6-5	TRBJ1-1	TGTGCCAGCAGCCTTACAGGGGCCACTGAAGCTTTCTTT	CASSLTGATEAFF
-	TRBD1	TRBV15	TRBJ2-7	TGTGCCACCAGCAGAGAGGCACAGTTGGGACAGGTTATCTACGAGCAGTACTTC	CATSREAQLGQVIYEQYF
-	-	TRBV7-5	TRBJ1-5	TGTGCCAGAAGACTAGGTAGCAGTTATAGCAATCAGCCCCAGCATTTT	CARRLGSSYSNQPQHF